Here is one T cell receptor beta chain with its context. The sample belongs to a study of blood T cell repertoires in COVID-19. Study-level information: Acute and convalescent COVID-19 samples came from the United States, Italy and Spain. In each case, the material was cDNA or gDNA derived from T cells, B-cell-depleted T cells, or PBMCs.

Germline loops: CDR1 LGHDT, CDR2 YNNKEL (reference sequence). The CDR3 has 17 amino acids. The trim removed 3 bases at V and 0 bases at J, leaving 7 bases unmatched. Authors' processing steps: Amplification with reference gene primers provided the estimates of nucleated cell counts. Profiling relied on immunoSEQ multiplex PCR, and the TCRdb table lists in-frame clones only, not all of them. V and J calls and clone size are as listed in that table; D and trimming were resolved from the DNA. The sample carries around 67,000 clones, 80% to 90% recorded once. The genes are TRBV3-1 (or the pseudogene TRBV3-2) and TRBJ1-4; 7 bases fit TRBD1. This TCR was recovered from a man aged 50 to 59 with active COVID-19. The sample taken for sequencing was peripheral blood. The CDR3 DNA is TGTGCCAGCAGCCAGACAGGGAAGTCGCCAACTAATGAAAAACTGTTTTTT. Translated: CASSQTGKSPTNEKLFF.